A selection of T cell receptor beta chains follows, all from one sample in a study of T cell responses to AZD1222 COVID-19 vaccine. TCRdb's copy holds only in-frame clones and misses some; the assay was immunoSEQ multiplex PCR. The profile shows around 92,000 clones, approximately 91% of them singletons. Sequenced here: peripheral blood, sampled on day 0 of AZD1222 vaccination. The receptor set was obtained from an adult in good health. Both conserved end residues are part of each CDR3. D genes are given only for firm matches. Clone size is given for some rows only: seen once, a few or many times, or a class if the clone is expanded.

v_gene,j_gene,abundance,d_gene,CDR3nt,CDR3aa
TRBV5-1,TRBJ2-1,-,-,TGCGCCAGCAGCCGGGGGCCCGGTACGGCCTACAATGAGCAGTTCTTC,CASSRGPGTAYNEQFF
TRBV2,TRBJ1-1,-,-,TGTGCCAGCAAGGGTTACAGTACAAACACTGAAGCTTTCTTT,CASKGYSTNTEAFF
TRBV5-8,TRBJ1-3,-,-,TGTGCCAGCAGCTTGGGGCAGTTCTCTGGAAACACCATATATTTT,CASSLGQFSGNTIYF
TRBV21-1,TRBJ2-5,-,-,TGTGCCAGCAGCAAAGCGCGGCATTCGGTAGGAGAGACCCAGTACTTC,CASSKARHSVGETQYF
TRBV18,TRBJ2-7,-,TRBD1,TGTGCCAGCTCACCACCGGGACAGTCGGGCGAGCAGTACTTC,CASSPPGQSGEQYF
TRBV5-1,TRBJ1-4,-,-,TGCGCCAGCAGCCGGCAGGGGTCTCTTAATGAAAAACTGTTTTTT,CASSRQGSLNEKLFF
TRBV5-1,TRBJ2-7,-,-,TGCGCCAGCAGCTTGGTTTCCGCGGTCGCCGGGGGCGAGCAGTACTTC,CASSLVSAVAGGEQYF
TRBV12-3/TRBV12-4,TRBJ1-2,-,-,TGTGCCAGCAGTTGGACGGGCTACTATGGCTACACCTTC,CASSWTGYYGYTF
TRBV14,TRBJ2-2,-,-,TGTGCCAGCAGCCAAGCCGGACAGCCGAGGGGCACCGGGGAGCTGTTTTTT,CASSQAGQPRGTGELFF
TRBV5-1,TRBJ1-1,-,TRBD1,TGCGCCAGCAGCTTGGATTCGGGGACAGGCGAAGCTTTCTTT,CASSLDSGTGEAFF
TRBV7-2,TRBJ1-2,few,-,TGTGCCAGCAGCGGACGGACAGCGGGGGGCTACACCTTC,CASSGRTAGGYTF
TRBV5-1,TRBJ2-3,-,TRBD2,TGCGCCAGCCAGGGACTAGCGGGGGTTGCGACAGATACGCAGTATTTT,CASQGLAGVATDTQYF
TRBV28,TRBJ1-2,-,TRBD1,TGTGCCAGCAGTAAGGGGACAGACTATGGCTACACCTTC,CASSKGTDYGYTF
TRBV10-3,TRBJ2-2,once,-,TGTGCCATCAGTGAAATGAACTCAGGGGAGCTGTTTTTT,CAISEMNSGELFF
TRBV5-4,TRBJ1-6,-,-,TGTGCCAGCAGCTTGATGTCAAACTATAATTCACCCCCCCACTTT,CASSLMSNYNSPPHF
TRBV30,TRBJ1-1,-,-,TGTGCCTGGAGTGAGGGGGGACGGGGCACTGAAGCTTTCTTT,CAWSEGGRGTEAFF
TRBV4-2,TRBJ2-7,-,-,TGTGCCAGCAGCCAACAACGGGGCAGGACCTACGAGCAGTACTTC,CASSQQRGRTYEQYF
TRBV29-1,TRBJ1-4,-,-,TGCAGCGTTCGGCCCAGGACCAATGAAAAACTGTTTTTT,CSVRPRTNEKLFF